Listed here is a single T cell receptor (beta chain). Just one base apart from a much larger clone, this may be a read error. This sample is part of a study of breast tumors, draining lymph nodes, adjacent tissues. The germline CDR1 and CDR2 sequences are MNHNS and SASEGT. CDR3 length equals 13 residues. TCRdb processed the multiplex PCR reads anew with MiXCR; each CDR3 protein has one entry. Here the sample spans approximately 52,000 distinct CDR3 sequences, roughly 39% being singletons. This chain joins TRBV6-1 and TRBJ2-1, with TRBD2 identical over 7 bases. This clonotype originated in a female donor with breast cancer. Some clones in this sample may be carry-over from other donors' samples. Sequencing used breast tumor tissue. The CDR3 region has the DNA TGTGCCGGCAGTGAGCAGACTAGCTTGGAGCAGTTCTTC. As protein: CAGSEQTSLEQFF.